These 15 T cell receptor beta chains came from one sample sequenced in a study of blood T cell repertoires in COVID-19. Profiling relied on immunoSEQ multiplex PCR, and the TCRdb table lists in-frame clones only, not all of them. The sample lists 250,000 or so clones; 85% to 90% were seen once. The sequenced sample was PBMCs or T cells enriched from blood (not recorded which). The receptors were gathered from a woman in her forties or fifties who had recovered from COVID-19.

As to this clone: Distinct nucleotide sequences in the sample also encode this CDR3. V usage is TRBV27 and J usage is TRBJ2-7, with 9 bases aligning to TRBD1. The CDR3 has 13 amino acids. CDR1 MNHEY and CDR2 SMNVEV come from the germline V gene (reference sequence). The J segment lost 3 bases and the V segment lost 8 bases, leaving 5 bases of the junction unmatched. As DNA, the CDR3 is TGTGCCAGCTCTCCGGGACAGGGCTACGAGCAGTACTTC. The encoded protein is CASSPGQGYEQYF.

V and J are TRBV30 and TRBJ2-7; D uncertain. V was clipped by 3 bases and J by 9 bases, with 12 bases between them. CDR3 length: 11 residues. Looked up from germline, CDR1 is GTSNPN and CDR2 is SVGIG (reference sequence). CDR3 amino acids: CAWSIGSPQYF. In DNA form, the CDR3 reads TGTGCCTGGAGCATCGGGTCCCCGCAGTACTTC. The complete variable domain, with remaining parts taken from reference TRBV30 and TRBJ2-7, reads SQTIHQWPATLVQPVGSPLSLECTVEGTSNPNLYWYRQAAGRGLQLLFYSVGIGQISSEVPQNLSASRPQDRQFILSSKKLLLSDSGFYLCAWSIGSPQYFGPGTRLTVT.

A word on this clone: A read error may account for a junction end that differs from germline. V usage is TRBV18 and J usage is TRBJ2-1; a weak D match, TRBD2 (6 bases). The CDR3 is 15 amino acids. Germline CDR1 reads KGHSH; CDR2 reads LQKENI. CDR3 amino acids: CASSPPVGLINGQFF. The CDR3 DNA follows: TGTGCCAGCTCACCTCCCGTGGGACTCATCAATGGGCAGTTCTTC.

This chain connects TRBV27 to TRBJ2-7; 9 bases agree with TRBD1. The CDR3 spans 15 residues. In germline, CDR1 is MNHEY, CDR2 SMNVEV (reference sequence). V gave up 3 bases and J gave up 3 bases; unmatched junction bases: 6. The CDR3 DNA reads TGTGCCAGCAGTTTGACCCGGGACAGGGACTACGAGCAGTACTTC. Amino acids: CASSLTRDRDYEQYF.

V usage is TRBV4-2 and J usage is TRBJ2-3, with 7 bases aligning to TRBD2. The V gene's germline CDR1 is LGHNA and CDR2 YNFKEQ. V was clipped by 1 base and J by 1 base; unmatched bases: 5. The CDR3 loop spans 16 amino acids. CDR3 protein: CASSQGTGGGTDTQYF. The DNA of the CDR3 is TGTGCCAGCAGCCAAGGGACGGGAGGAGGCACAGATACGCAGTATTTT.

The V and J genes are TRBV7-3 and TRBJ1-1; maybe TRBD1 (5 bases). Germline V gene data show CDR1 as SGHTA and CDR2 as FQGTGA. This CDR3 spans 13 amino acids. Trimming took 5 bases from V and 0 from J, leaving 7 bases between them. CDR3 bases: TGTGCCAGCAGCCGGGGGATGAACACTGAAGCTTTCTTT. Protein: CASSRGMNTEAFF.

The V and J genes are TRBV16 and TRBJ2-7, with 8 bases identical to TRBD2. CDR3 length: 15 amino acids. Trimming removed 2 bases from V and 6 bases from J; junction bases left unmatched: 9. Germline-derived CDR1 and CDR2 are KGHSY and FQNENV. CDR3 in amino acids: CASSQGLASFLEQYF. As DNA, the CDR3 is TGTGCCAGCAGCCAAGGACTAGCCAGCTTCCTCGAGCAGTACTTC.

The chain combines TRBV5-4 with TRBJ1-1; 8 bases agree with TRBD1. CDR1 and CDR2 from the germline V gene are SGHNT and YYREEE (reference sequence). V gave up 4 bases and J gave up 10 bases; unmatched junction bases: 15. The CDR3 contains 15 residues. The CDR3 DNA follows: TGTGCCAGCAGCGTCTCTATTGAACAGGGGGAGGGAGCTTTCTTT. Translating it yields CASSVSIEQGEGAFF.

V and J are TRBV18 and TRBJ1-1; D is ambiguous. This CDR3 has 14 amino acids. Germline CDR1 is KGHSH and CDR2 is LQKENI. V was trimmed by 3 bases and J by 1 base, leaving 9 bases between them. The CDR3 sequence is CASSPRTRNTEAFF. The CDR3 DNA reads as TGTGCCAGCTCACCGCGAACCCGGAACACTGAAGCTTTCTTT.

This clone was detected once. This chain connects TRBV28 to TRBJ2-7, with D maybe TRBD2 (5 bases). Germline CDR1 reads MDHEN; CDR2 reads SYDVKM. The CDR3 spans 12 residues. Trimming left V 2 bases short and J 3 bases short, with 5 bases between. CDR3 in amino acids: CASSLRDYEQYF. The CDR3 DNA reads TGTGCCAGCAGTTTACGGGACTACGAGCAGTACTTC. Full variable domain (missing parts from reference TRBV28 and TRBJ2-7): DVKVTQSSRYLVKRTGEKVFLECVQDMDHENMFWYRQDPGLGLRLIYFSYDVKMKEKGDIPEGYSVSREKKERFSLILESASTNQTSMYLCASSLRDYEQYFGPGTRLTVT.

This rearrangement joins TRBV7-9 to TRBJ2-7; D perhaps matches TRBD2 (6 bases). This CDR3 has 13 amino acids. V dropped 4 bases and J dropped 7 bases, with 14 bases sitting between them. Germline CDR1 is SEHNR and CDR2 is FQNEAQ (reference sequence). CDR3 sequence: CASSSLAGGEQYF. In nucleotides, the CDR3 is TGTGCCAGCAGCTCACTAGCTGGGGGGGAGCAGTACTTC.

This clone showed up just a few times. The CDR3 sequence is CASSIKREGPGSTDTQYF. CDR3 nucleotide sequence: TGTGCCAGCAGTATAAAGCGGGAGGGCCCGGGAAGCACAGATACGCAGTATTTT. The chain combines TRBV27 with TRBJ2-3, with 10 bases identical to TRBD2. This CDR3 has 18 residues. V trimming: 5 bases; J trimming: 0 bases; junction bases outside the gene matches: 11. From germline, CDR1 is MNHEY and CDR2 SMNVEV (reference sequence).

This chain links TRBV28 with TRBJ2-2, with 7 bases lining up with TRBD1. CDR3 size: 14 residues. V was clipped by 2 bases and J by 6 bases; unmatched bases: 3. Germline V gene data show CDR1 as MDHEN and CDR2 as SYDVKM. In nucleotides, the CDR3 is TGTGCCAGCAGTTTACTCGACAGGGCCGGGGAGCTGTTTTTT. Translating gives CASSLLDRAGELFF.

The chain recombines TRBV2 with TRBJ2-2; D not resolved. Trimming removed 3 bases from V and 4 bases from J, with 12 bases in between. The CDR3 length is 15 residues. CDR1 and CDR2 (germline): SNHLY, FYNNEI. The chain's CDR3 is CASSEIVPGTGELFF. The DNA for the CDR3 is TGTGCCAGCAGTGAGATAGTCCCCGGCACCGGGGAGCTGTTTTTT.

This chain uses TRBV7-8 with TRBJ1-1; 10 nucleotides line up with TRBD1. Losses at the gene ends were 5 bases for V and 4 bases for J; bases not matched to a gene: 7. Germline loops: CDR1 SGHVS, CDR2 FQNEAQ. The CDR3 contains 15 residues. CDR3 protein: CASSPRQGAPTEAFF. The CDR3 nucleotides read TGTGCCAGCAGCCCCAGACAGGGGGCGCCCACTGAAGCTTTCTTT.